The 9 T cell receptor beta chains reported below all come from one sample, sequenced in a study of cytomegalovirus exposure and HLA in healthy donors. The PCR ran on 60 Vbeta and 13 Jbeta primers. The protocol was immunoSEQ multiplex PCR, while the TCRdb copy is restricted to in-frame clones and leaves out a portion. The table has 70,000 to 85,000 clones, 70% to 85% seen once. Sequenced material: PBMCs. Source of these receptors: a man between 40 and 49 years old in good health and CMV-seropositive.

This clone was observed a handful of times. The chain uses TRBV6-1 and TRBJ2-3; TRBD2 matches 7 bases. V shed 7 bases and J 4 bases; nucleotides not matched to a gene: 5. The CDR3 spans 13 residues. The V gene's germline CDR1 is MNHNS and CDR2 SASEGT. This CDR3 reads CASTVGRADTQYF. The CDR3 DNA reads as TGTGCCAGCACCGTAGGGAGGGCAGATACGCAGTATTTT.

The chain has TRBV2 and TRBJ1-1, with D perhaps TRBD1 (6 bases). The CDR3 extends over 13 amino acids. The germline gives CDR1 SNHLY, CDR2 FYNNEI. Trimming pared 7 bases from V and 1 base from J, leaving 10 bases between. The DNA for the CDR3 is TGTGCCAGCAAACGGGACACGAACACTGAAGCTTTCTTT. Encoded protein: CASKRDTNTEAFF.

CDR3 coding DNA: TGTGCCTCAACCCCCTCGGGGGACGAGCAGTACTTC. Protein: CASTPSGDEQYF. V usage is TRBV19 and J usage is TRBJ2-7; possibly TRBD2 for D (6 bases). Germline V gene lookup returns CDR1 LNHDA and CDR2 SQIVND (reference sequence). The CDR3 covers 12 residues. V was pared by 11 bases and J by 5 bases, with 16 bases between.

The V call is TRBV19, the J call TRBJ2-1, with TRBD2 matching over 7 bases. Losses at the gene ends were 7 bases for V and 7 bases for J; bases not matched to a gene: 7. Germline CDR1 LNHDA, CDR2 SQIVND (reference sequence). The CDR3 consists of 13 residues. The CDR3 sequence is CASKGGSFNEQFF. The CDR3 DNA sequence: TGTGCCAGTAAAGGCGGGAGTTTTAATGAGCAGTTCTTC.

This sequence joins TRBV5-4 and TRBJ1-2; TRBD1 is a possible D gene (6 bases). CDR3 size: 14 residues. In germline, CDR1 is SGHNT, CDR2 YYREEE (reference sequence). Trimming took off 0 bases at V and 2 bases at J, with 8 bases between the two ends. The CDR3 coding sequence is TGTGCCAGCAGCTTGGGACAGGAGAACTATGGCTACACCTTC. Translated: CASSLGQENYGYTF.

The V gene is TRBV11-3, the J gene TRBJ2-7; 7 bases are shared with TRBD1. V shed 0 bases, J shed 2 bases, and the junction held 1 base outside the gene matches. The CDR3 sequence is 14 residues long. Germline CDR1 and CDR2: SGHNT and YENEEA. CDR3 sequence reads: CASSLDQGAYEQYF. CDR3 sequence (DNA): TGTGCCAGCAGCTTAGATCAGGGGGCCTACGAGCAGTACTTC.

There are a few counts of this clone. V and J are TRBV6-4 and TRBJ2-2; the D gene is possibly TRBD2 (5 bases). CDR3 size: 16 residues. The germline gives CDR1 MRHNA, CDR2 SNTAGT. V lost 4 bases and J lost 0, with 12 bases in between. The CDR3 sequence is CASSAVRESNTGELFF. CDR3 in DNA: TGTGCCAGCAGTGCAGTACGGGAATCGAACACCGGGGAGCTGTTTTTT.

Within the sample, this clone is medium-sized. This chain connects TRBV6-6 to TRBJ1-3; 9 bases line up with TRBD1. CDR3 length: 14 amino acids. Germline trimming cut 2 bases from V and 4 bases from J; bases unmatched to any gene: 0. CDR1 is MNHNY, CDR2 SVGAGI, per germline (reference sequence). In DNA, the CDR3 is TGTGCCAGCAGTTACGGACAGGGGGGAAACACCATATATTTT. Its translation: CASSYGQGGNTIYF.

In nucleotides, the CDR3 is TGTGCCAGCAACAGGATTAGCAATCAGCCCCAGCATTTT. Its protein product is CASNRISNQPQHF. The chain has TRBV2 and TRBJ1-5; D is possibly TRBD1 (5 bases). CDR3 size: 13 residues. Trimming pared 7 bases from V and 0 bases from J, leaving 7 bases between. Germline V CDR1 and CDR2: SNHLY, FYNNEI.